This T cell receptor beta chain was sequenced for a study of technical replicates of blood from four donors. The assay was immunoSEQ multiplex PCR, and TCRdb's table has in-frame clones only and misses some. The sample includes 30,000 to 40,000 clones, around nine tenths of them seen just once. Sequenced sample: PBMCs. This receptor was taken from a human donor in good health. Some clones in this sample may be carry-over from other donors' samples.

The CDR3 sequence: CASSLGLAGVLEQFF. CDR3 nucleotides: TGTGCCAGCTCACTGGGACTAGCGGGAGTACTTGAGCAGTTCTTC. The chain joins TRBV18 to TRBJ2-1, with 14 nucleotides matching TRBD2. The CDR3 extends over 15 amino acids. CDR1 KGHSH and CDR2 LQKENI come from the germline V gene. V dropped 4 bases and J dropped 9; count of bases not matched to a gene: 5.